Below, 7 T cell receptor beta chains from the same sample are listed, as sequenced in a study of CD8+ T cells in alopecia areata (dated by TCRdb to between 2017 and 2018). The time point label, read with the paper, signifies: 4 weeks on oral tofacitinib. The sample's treatment or condition label is to be understood as: oral pan-JAK inhibitor, 5-10 mg twice daily. The protocol used for the library was the immunoSEQ multiplex PCR assay. RNA was extracted from all samples and reverse transcribed into cDNA, which served as template for TCR sequencing. Imported from immuneACCESS, the table was reduced by TCRdb to in-frame sequences with V and J called. These copies leave out some clones; in studies compared against another copy, an unresolved V gene accounts for under half, and the cause of the remainder is not known. The sample contains approximately 210,000 clones, around 56% of them found a single time. Of the sample, 3.3% is held by the ten largest clones.

This sample comprised CD4+ T cells sorted from blood, obtained at week 4, from a patient treated with tofacitinib. These receptor sequences come from a human donor with alopecia areata.

On this clone: At the DNA level, this CDR3 is encoded by other sequences in the same sample as well. V is TRBV18 and J is TRBJ2-7; 12 nucleotides line up with TRBD1. The V and J ends lost 2 bases and 5 bases, in that order; junction bases with no gene match: 1. The CDR3 extends over 14 amino acids. Per germline, CDR1 KGHSH and CDR2 LQKENI. The CDR3, as DNA: TGTGCCAGCTCACCAGGGACAGGGGGCGACGAGCAGTACTTC. Its protein is CASSPGTGGDEQYF.

The gene calls are TRBV28 and TRBJ1-2; 8 positions match TRBD1. In germline, CDR1 is MDHEN, CDR2 SYDVKM. The CDR3 is 13 residues long. J lost 6 bases, V lost 3 bases, and 3 bases had no gene match. CDR3 sequence (DNA): TGTGCCAGCAGTTTGTCGACAGGGGATGGCTACACCTTC. Residues: CASSLSTGDGYTF.

The chain combines TRBV30 with TRBJ2-3, with a tentative D call TRBD1 (5 bases). The CDR3 runs 12 residues. V lost 4 bases and J 1 base, leaving 6 bases between the germline ends. The germline V gene encodes CDR1 GTSNPN and CDR2 SVGIG (reference sequence). The CDR3 DNA sequence: TGTGCCTGGAAGGGGCGCACAGATACGCAGTATTTT. Translated, it gives CAWKGRTDTQYF.

The rearrangement uses TRBV10-3 and TRBJ2-5; possibly TRBD2 for D (5 bases). V was clipped by 4 bases and J by 2 bases, with 14 bases between them. Germline V CDR1 and CDR2: ENHRY, SYGVKD. The length of the CDR3 is 15 residues. In nucleotides, the CDR3 is TGTGCCATCAGTGTCCCTAGCCAAGGGCAAGAGACCCAGTACTTC. It encodes CAISVPSQGQETQYF.

The rearrangement links TRBV30 to TRBJ1-2, with a possible D match to TRBD1 (6 bases). The V gene's germline CDR1 is GTSNPN and CDR2 SVGIG (reference sequence). The CDR3 runs to 13 residues. Trimming left V 0 bases short and J 8 bases short, with 13 bases between. The CDR3 loop reads CAWSVQGLGGYTF. DNA for the CDR3: TGTGCCTGGAGTGTACAGGGTCTGGGGGGCTACACCTTC.

The chain links TRBV7-2 to TRBJ1-2; D remains unclear. CDR3 length: 17 residues. Trimming removed 2 bases from V and 5 bases from J, with 21 bases in between. From germline, CDR1 is SGHTA and CDR2 FQGNSA. CDR3 sequence reads: CASSLIRQNPVPYGYTF. The CDR3 DNA reads as TGTGCCAGCAGCTTAATTAGGCAAAATCCAGTACCGTATGGCTACACCTTC. Filled out from reference TRBV7-2 and TRBJ1-2, the complete variable domain reads GAGVSQSPSNKVTEKGKDVELRCDPISGHTALYWYRQSLGQGLEFLIYFQGNSAPDKSGLPSDRFSAERTGGSVSTLTIQRTQQEDSAVYLCASSLIRQNPVPYGYTFGSGTRLTVV.

The genes are TRBV28 and TRBJ2-5; TRBD1 matches 10 bases. The CDR3 length is 15 residues. CDR1 is MDHEN and CDR2 is SYDVKM in the germline V gene. V lost 6 bases and J lost 4; bases outside the gene matches: 8. Here the CDR3 DNA reads TGTGCCAGCAGGGGTGGGACAGGGGCTCGAGAGACCCAGTACTTC. It codes for CASRGGTGARETQYF.